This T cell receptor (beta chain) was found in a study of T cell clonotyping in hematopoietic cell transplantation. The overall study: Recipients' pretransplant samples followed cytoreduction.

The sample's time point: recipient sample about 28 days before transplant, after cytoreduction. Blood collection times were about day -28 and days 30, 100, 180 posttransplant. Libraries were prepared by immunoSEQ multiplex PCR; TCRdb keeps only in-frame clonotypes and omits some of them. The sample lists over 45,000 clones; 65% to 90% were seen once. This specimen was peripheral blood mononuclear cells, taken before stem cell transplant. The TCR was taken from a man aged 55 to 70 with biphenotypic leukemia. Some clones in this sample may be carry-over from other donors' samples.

CDR3 loop: CASSLGPGIMNTEAFF. CDR3 bases: TGTGCCAGCAGCTTAGGTCCCGGGATCATGAACACTGAAGCTTTCTTT. The chain has TRBV7-8 and TRBJ1-1; D remains unclear. Between the trimmed V and J ends, which lost 1 base and 0 bases, there was a span of 12 bases. The germline V gene has CDR1 SGHVS and CDR2 FQNEAQ. This CDR3 contains 16 residues.